This TCR beta chain derives from a study of OX40 agonist ivuxolimab in advanced cancers. General observations from the study: In the expanded peripheral T cells, antigen specificity was never determined. The study found that CD8+ T cells averaged more expanded clones than CD4+.

Clones were read by immunoSEQ multiplex PCR, and TCRdb kept only the in-frame ones, dropping some. The data contain under 85,000 clones, 86% of them singletons. Germline CDR1 is MNHEY and CDR2 is SVGAGI. Trimming took 6 bases from V and 9 from J; bases not matched to a gene: 7. The CDR3 is 14 amino acids. With respect to this clone: Its antigen remains unidentified.

Sequences were derived from CD4+ or CD8+ T cells sorted from blood, sampled in a trial of the OX40 agonist ivuxolimab. The origin of this receptor is an adult with an advanced solid tumor such as melanoma, head and neck, liver or kidney cancer. The J gene is TRBJ1-6, the V gene TRBV6-5, with 8 bases that match TRBD1. The CDR3 region is CASRPDRGISPLHF. Written as DNA, the CDR3 is TGTGCCAGCAGGCCTGACAGGGGAATTTCACCCCTCCACTTT.